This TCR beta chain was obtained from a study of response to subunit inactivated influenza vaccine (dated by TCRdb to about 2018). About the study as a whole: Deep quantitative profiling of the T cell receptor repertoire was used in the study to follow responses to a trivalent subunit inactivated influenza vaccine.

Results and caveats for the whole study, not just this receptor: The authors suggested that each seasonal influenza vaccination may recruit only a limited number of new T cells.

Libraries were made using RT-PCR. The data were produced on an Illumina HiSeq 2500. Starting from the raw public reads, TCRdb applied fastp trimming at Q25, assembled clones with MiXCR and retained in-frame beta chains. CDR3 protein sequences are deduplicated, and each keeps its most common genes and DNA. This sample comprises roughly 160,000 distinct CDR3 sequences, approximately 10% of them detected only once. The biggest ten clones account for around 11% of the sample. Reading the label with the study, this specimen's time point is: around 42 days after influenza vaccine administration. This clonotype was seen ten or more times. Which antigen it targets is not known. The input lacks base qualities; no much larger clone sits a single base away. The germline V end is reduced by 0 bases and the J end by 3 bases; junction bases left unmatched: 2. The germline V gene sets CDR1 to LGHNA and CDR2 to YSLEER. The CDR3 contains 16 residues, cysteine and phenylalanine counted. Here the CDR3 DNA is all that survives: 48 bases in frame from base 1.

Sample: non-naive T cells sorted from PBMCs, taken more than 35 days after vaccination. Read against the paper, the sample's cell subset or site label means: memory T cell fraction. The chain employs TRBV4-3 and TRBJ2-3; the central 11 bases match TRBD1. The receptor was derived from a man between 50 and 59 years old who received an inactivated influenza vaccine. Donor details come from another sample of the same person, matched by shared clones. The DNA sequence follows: TGCGCCAGCAGCCAAGATGGGACAGGGGGGACAGATACGCAGTATTTT. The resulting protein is CASSQDGTGGTDTQYF.